The clone carrying this T cell receptor beta chain was detected only once. The antigen is undetermined. The data were obtained in a study of beta chain features in type 1 diabetes. Study-level results: There was a moderate but significant shortening of TCRB CDR3s in all four CD4+ subsets of Type 1 diabetes patients. Because the template was cDNA, high-expressing cells might be over-represented. Patients with type 1 diabetes carried fewer insertions and had more deletions at their VDJ junctions.

Sorting of CD4+ naive, central memory, regulatory and stem cell-like memory cells was performed via CD45RO/CCR7/CD25/CD127/CD95/CD27. CDR1 is SGHAT and CDR2 is FQNNGV in the germline V gene. The V and J ends lost 4 bases and 3 bases, in that order; junction bases with no gene match: 3. The CDR3 sequence is 14 residues long. Investigators reverse transcribed all isolated RNA, so they sequenced expressed TCRB transcripts. TCRdb's copy holds only in-frame clones and misses some; the assay was immunoSEQ multiplex PCR. The sample lists some 70,000 clones, roughly half occurring once. The source is a man aged 25-45 years with type 1 diabetes. The sequenced sample was central memory CD4+ T cells from blood. The chain is built from TRBV11-2 and TRBJ2-7; 10 bases are shared with TRBD2. DNA for the CDR3: TGTGCCAGCAGCTCCGGGACTAGCGACTACGAGCAGTACTTC. Amino acids: CASSSGTSDYEQYF.